This T cell receptor (beta chain) was profiled in a study of CD8+CD57+ T cells in acquired aplastic anemia. Germline V CDR1 and CDR2: SGHRS, YFSETQ. V lost 5 bases to trimming and J lost 13 bases; unmatched junction nucleotides: 12. The CDR3 loop spans 13 amino acids. Study-level findings and limits: Patients shared some 30 CD8+ CDR3 sequences with controls.

This clonotype showed up many times. Antigen: not known. It was patients with CD8+CD57+ cell expansion by flow cytometry who were chosen for sequencing. The cohort consisted entirely of patients having severe acquired aplastic anemia. Genomic DNA, serving as template, underwent TCR beta VDJ and CDR3 profiling. TCRdb re-analysed the reads in MiXCR, keeping a single row per CDR3 protein. The top ten hold 0.85% to 1.3% of the sample, which has some 170,000 distinct CDR3 sequences, around half seen once. The sample consisted of sorted CD4+, CD8+, or CD8+CD57+ T cells (not recorded which) from PBMCs. This chain links TRBV5-1 with TRBJ1-2; TRBD1 matches at 9 bases. The source of this sequence is a human donor with aplastic anemia. The CDR3 DNA reads TGCGCCAGCAGTTCTCCGGGACAGGGCTCGGGCACCTTC. This sequence encodes CASSSPGQGSGTF.